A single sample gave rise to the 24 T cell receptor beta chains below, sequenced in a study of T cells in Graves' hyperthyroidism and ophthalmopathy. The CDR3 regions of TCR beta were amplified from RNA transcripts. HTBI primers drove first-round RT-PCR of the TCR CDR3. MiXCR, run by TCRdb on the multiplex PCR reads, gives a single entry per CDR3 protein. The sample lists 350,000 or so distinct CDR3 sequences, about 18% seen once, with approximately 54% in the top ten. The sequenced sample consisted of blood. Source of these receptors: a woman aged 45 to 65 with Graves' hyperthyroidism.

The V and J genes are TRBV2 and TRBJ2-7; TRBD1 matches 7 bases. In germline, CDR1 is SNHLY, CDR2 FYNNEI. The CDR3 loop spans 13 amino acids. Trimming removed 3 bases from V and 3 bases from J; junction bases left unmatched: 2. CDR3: CASSEYRGYEQYF. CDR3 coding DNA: TGTGCCAGCAGTGAGTACAGGGGCTACGAGCAGTACTTC. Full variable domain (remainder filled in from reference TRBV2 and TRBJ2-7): EPEVTQTPSHQVTQMGQEVILRCVPISNHLYFYWYRQILGQKVEFLVSFYNNEISEKSEIFDDQFSVERPDGSNFTLKIRSTKLEDSAMYFCASSEYRGYEQYFGPGTRLTVT.

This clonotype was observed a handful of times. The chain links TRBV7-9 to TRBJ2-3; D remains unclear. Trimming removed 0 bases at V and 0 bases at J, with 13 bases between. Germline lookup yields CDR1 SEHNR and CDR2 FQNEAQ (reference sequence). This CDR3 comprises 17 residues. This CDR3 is CASSLALRTLSTDTQYF. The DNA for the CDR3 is TGTGCCAGCAGCTTAGCTTTAAGGACCCTTAGCACAGATACGCAGTATTTT.

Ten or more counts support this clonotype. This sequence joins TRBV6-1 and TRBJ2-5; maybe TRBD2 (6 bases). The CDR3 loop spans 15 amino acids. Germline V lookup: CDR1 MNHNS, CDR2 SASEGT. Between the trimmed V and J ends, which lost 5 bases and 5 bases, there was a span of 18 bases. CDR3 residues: CASSSTRLERETQYF. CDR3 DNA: TGTGCCAGCAGTTCGACTAGACTAGAGCGGGAGACCCAGTACTTC.

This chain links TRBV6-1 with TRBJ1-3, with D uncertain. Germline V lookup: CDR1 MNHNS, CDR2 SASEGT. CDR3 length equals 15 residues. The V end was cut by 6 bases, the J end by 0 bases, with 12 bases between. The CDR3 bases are TGTGCCAGCAGCCGCGACGGGAGCTCTGGAAACACCATATATTTT. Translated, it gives CASSRDGSSGNTIYF.

The CDR3, as DNA: TGTGCCAGCAGCCAGAGACTAGCGGGGTACAATGAGCAGTTCTTC. Translation gives CASSQRLAGYNEQFF. The V call is TRBV4-2, the J call TRBJ2-1, with TRBD2 identical over 11 bases. CDR1 LGHNA and CDR2 YNFKEQ come from the germline V gene. The CDR3 has 15 residues. The V and J ends lost 3 bases and 4 bases, in that order; junction bases with no gene match: 2.

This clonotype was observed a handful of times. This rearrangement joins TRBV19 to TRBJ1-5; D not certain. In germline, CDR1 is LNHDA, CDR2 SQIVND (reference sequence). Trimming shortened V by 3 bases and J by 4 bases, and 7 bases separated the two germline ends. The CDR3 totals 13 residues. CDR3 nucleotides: TGTGCCAGTAGTATTCAGCCTAATCAGCCCCAGCATTTT. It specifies CASSIQPNQPQHF.

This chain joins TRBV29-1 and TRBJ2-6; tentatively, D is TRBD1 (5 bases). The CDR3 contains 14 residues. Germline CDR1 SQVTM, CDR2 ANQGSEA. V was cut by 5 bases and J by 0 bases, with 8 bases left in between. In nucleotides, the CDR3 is TGCAGCGTTCAGGGCCACTCTGGGGCCAACGTCCTGACTTTC. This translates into CSVQGHSGANVLTF.

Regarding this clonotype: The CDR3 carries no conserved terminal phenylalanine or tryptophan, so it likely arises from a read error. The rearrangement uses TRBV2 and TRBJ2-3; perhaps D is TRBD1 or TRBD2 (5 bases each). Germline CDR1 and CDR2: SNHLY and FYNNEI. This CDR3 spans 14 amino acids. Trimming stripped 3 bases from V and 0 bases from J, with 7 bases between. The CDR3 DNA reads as TGTGCCAGCAGTGACGGGGCCAGCACAGATACGCAGTATCTT. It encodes CASSDGASTDTQYL.

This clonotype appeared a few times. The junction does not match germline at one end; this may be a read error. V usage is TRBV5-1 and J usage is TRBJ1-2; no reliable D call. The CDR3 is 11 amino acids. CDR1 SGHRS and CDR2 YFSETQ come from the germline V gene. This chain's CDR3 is CASGIEYGYTF. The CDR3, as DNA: TGTGCCAGCGGGATTGAGTATGGCTACACCTTC.

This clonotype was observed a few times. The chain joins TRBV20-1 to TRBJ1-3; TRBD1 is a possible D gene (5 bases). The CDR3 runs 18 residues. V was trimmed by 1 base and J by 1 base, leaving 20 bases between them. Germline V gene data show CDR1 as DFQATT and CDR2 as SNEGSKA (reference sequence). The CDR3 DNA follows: TGCAGTGCTAGAGGGGGACGCTCTTCGGCCTCATCTGGAAACACCATATATTTT. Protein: CSARGGRSSASSGNTIYF.

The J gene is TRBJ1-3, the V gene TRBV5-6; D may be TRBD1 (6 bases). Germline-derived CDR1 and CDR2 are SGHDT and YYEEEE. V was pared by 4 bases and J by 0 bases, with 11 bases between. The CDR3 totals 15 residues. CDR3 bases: TGTGCCAGCAGCATCGGACAGTTCTCTGGAAACACCATATATTTT. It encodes CASSIGQFSGNTIYF.

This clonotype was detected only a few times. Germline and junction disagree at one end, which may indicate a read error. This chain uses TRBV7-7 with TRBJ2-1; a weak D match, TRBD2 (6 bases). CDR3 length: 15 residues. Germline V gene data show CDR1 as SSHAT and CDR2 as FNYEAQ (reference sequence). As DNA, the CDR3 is TGTGCTAGCAGCTTAGAGTCCGGGGGATACAATGAGCAGTTCTTC. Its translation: CASSLESGGYNEQFF.

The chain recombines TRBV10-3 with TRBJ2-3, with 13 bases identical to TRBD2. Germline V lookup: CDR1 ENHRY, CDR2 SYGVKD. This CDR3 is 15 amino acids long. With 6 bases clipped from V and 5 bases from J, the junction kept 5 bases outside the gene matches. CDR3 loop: CAISRLAGGGDTQYF. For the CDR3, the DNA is TGTGCCATCAGCAGACTAGCGGGAGGAGGAGATACGCAGTATTTT.

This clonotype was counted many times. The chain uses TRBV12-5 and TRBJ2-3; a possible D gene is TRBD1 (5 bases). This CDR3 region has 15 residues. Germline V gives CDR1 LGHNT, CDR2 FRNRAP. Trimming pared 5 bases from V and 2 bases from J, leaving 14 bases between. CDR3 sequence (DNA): TGTGCTAGTGGTCCGGACACCACCAACACAGATACGCAGTATTTT. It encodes CASGPDTTNTDTQYF.

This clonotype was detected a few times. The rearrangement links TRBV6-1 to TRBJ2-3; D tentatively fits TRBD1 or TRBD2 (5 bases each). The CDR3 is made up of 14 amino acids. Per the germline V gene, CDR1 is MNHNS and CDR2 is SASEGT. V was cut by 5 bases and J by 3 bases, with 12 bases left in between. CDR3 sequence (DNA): TGTGCCAGCAGTCCTCCGGGGCGAACAGATACGCAGTATTTT. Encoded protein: CASSPPGRTDTQYF.

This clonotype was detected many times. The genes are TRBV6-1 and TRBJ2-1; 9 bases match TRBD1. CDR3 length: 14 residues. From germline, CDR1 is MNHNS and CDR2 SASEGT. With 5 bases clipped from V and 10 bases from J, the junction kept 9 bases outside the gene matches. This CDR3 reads CASSTGTGTWEQFF. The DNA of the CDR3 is TGTGCCAGCAGTACTGGGACAGGGACATGGGAGCAGTTCTTC.

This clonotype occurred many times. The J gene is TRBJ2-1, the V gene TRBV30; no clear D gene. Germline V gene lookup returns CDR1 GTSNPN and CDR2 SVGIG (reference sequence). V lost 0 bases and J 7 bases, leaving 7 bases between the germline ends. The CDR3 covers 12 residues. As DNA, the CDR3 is TGTGCCTGGAGTGTGGGCGTAAATGAGCAGTTCTTC. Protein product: CAWSVGVNEQFF.

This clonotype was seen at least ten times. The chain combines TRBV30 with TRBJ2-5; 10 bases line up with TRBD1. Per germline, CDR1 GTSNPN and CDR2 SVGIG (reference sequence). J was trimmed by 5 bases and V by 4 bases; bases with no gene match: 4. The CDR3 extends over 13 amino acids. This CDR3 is CAWTTGGAETQYF. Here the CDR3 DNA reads TGTGCCTGGACGACAGGGGGCGCGGAGACCCAGTACTTC.

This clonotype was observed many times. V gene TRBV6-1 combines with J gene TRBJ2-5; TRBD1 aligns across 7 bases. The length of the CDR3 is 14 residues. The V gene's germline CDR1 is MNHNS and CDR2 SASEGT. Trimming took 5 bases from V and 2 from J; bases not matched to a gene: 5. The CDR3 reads CASSPRDRQETQYF. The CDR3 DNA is TGTGCCAGCAGTCCAAGGGACAGACAAGAGACCCAGTACTTC.

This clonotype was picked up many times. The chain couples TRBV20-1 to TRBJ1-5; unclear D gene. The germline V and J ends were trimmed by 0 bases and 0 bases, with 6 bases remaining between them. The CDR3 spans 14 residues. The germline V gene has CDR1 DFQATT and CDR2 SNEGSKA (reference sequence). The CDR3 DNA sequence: TGCAGTGCTAGAGATGACGATAGCAATCAGCCCCAGCATTTT. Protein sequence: CSARDDDSNQPQHF.

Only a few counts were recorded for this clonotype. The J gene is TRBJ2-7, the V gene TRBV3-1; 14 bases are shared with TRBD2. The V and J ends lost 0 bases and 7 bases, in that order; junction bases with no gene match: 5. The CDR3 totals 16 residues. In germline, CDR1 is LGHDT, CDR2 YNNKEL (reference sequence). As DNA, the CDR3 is TGTGCCAGCAGCCAAGAGGGACTAGCGGGAGTAGGGGAGCAGTACTTC. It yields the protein CASSQEGLAGVGEQYF.

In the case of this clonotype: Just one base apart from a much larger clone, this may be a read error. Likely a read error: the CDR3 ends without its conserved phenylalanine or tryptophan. The CDR3 region is CASSPSWGRAEAFL. The CDR3 DNA reads TGTGCCAGCTCACCATCGTGGGGAAGGGCTGAAGCTTTCCTT. The rearrangement uses TRBV18 and TRBJ1-1; D is uncertain. CDR3 length: 14 amino acids. With 2 bases removed from V and 6 bases from J, the gap between germline ends came to 13 bases. Germline CDR1 KGHSH, CDR2 LQKENI.

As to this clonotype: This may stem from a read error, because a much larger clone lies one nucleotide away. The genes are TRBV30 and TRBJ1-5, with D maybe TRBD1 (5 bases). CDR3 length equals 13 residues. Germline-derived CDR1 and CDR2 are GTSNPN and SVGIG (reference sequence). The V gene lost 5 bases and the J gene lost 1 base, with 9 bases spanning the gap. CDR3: CAWQGRSNQPQHF. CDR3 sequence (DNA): TGTGCCTGGCAGGGACGGAGCAATCAGCCCCAGCATTTT.

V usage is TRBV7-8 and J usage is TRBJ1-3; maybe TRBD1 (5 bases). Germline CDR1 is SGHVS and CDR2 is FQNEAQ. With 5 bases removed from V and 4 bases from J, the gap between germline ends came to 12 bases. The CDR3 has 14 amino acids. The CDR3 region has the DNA TGTGCCAGCAGCGTCTCCTCAGGGGGAAACACCATATATTTT. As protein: CASSVSSGGNTIYF.